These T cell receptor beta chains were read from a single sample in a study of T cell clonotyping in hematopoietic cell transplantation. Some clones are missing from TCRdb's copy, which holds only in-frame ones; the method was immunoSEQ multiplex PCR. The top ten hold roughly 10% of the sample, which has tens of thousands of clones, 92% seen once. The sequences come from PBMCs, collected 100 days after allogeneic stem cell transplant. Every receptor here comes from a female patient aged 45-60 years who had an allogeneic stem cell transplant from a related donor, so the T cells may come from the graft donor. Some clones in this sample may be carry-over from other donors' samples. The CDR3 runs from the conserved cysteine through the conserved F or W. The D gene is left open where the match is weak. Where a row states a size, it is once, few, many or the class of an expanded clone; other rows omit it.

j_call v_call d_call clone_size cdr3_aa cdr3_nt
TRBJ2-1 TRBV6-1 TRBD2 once CASSELAGLYNEQFF TGTGCCAGCAGTGAACTAGCGGGGTTATACAATGAGCAGTTCTTC
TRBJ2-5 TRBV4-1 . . CASSPEWGRQETQYF TGCGCCAGCAGCCCTGAGTGGGGGAGGCAAGAGACCCAGTACTTC
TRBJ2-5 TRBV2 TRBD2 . CASSGLAKETQYF TGTGCCAGCAGTGGACTAGCGAAGGAGACCCAGTACTTC
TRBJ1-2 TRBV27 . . CASRGAGANYGYTF TGTGCCAGCAGAGGGGCAGGTGCTAACTATGGCTACACCTTC
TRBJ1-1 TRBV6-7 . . CARPALNTEAFF TGTGCCCGGCCAGCTTTGAACACTGAAGCTTTCTTT
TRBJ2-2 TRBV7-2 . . CASSLDWATGELFF TGTGCCAGCAGCTTAGACTGGGCCACCGGGGAGCTGTTTTTT
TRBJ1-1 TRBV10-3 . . CAISESLVLNTEAFF TGTGCCATCAGTGAGTCGCTGGTTCTGAACACTGAAGCTTTCTTT
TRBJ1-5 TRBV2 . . CASSASTSNQPQHF TGTGCCAGCAGTGCGAGCACAAGCAATCAGCCCCAGCATTTT
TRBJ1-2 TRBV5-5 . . CASSLGSFNYGYTF TGTGCCAGCAGCTTGGGGTCGTTTAACTATGGCTACACCTTC
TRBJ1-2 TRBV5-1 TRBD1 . CASSLGQGDYGYTF TGCGCCAGCAGCTTGGGACAGGGCGACTATGGCTACACCTTC
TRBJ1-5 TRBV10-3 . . CAISESVQGWQPQHF TGTGCCATCAGTGAGTCGGTACAGGGCTGGCAGCCCCAGCATTTT
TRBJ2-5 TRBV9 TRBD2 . CASSVGTSVGQETQYF TGTGCCAGCAGCGTAGGGACTAGCGTGGGACAAGAGACCCAGTACTTC
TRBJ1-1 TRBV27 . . CASSRRLITIEGTEAFF TGTGCCAGCAGCCGAAGACTAATTACCATTGAAGGGACTGAAGCTTTCTTT
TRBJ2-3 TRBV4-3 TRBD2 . CASSPNAILAAGGDTQYF TGCGCCAGCAGCCCCAACGCCATACTAGCGGCGGGGGGGGATACGCAGTATTTT
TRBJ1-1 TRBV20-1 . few CSVSTDTEAFF TGCAGTGTATCGACAGACACTGAAGCTTTCTTT
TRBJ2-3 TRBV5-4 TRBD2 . CASSLTSGGVDTQYF TGTGCCAGCAGCTTGACTAGCGGGGGGGTAGATACGCAGTATTTT
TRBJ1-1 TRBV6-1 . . CASIGGAEDTEAFF TGTGCCAGCATTGGGGGAGCGGAGGACACTGAAGCTTTCTTT
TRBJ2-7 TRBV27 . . CASSLYGYRDEQYF TGTGCCAGCAGTTTATATGGGTACAGGGACGAGCAGTACTTC
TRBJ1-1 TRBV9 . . CASSSNTLNTEAFF TGTGCCAGCAGCTCAAATACCCTGAACACTGAAGCTTTCTTT